These T cell receptor gamma chains were read from a single sample in a study of intestinal T cells in coeliac disease. TCRdb redid the clone calls on the multiplex PCR reads with CATT. The data contain approximately 1,600 gamma-chain clones, about 50% of them seen just once; the ten biggest clones take up roughly 5.4%. The material sequenced was a duodenal biopsy. The source of these receptors is a human donor with celiac disease. CDR3s include the opening cysteine and the closing phenylalanine or tryptophan. Not all rows give a size; the values are once, few, many and, for expanded clones, a class.

abundance,j_gene,v_gene,CDR3aa,CDR3nt
large,TRGJ1/TRGJ2,TRGV3,CATWEREYYYKKLF,TGTGCCACCTGGGAAAGGGAGTATTATTATAAGAAACTCTTT
large,TRGJ1/TRGJ2,TRGV2,CATWDALNYKKLF,TGTGCCACCTGGGACGCGCTTAATTATAAGAAACTCTTT
large,TRGJ1/TRGJ2,TRGV9,CALWEGSYYKKLF,TGTGCCTTGTGGGAGGGATCTTATTATAAGAAACTCTTT
.,TRGJ1/TRGJ2,TRGV11,CACWIRACYKKLF,TGTGCCTGCTGGATAAGGGCTTGTTATAAGAAACTCTTT
.,TRGJP1,TRGV8,CATRTYTTGWFKIF,TGTGCCACCCGTACGTATACCACTGGTTGGTTCAAGATATTT
.,TRGJ1/TRGJ2,TRGV4,CATWMPYYYKKLF,TGTGCCACCTGGATGCCTTATTATTATAAGAAACTCTTT
large,TRGJ1/TRGJ2,TRGV11,CTTVPAGLTTGHKKLF,.
.,TRGJ1/TRGJ2,TRGV8,CATWDSGLF,TGTGCCACTTGGGATAGCGGGCTCTTT
.,TRGJ1/TRGJ2,TRGV4,CATWDEPYYYKKLF,TGTGCCACCTGGGACGAGCCCTATTATTATAAGAAACTCTTT
.,TRGJP2,TRGV2,CATWDETIGSDWIKTF,TGTGCCACCTGGGACGAAACCATAGGTAGTGATTGGATCAAGACGTTT
few,TRGJ1/TRGJ2,TRGV2,CATWDGGEANYYKKLF,TGTGCCACCTGGGACGGGGGGGAGGCGAATTATTATAAGAAACTCTTT
few,TRGJ1/TRGJ2,TRGV2,CATWESWGKLF,TGTGCCACCTGGGAGAGTTGGGGGAAACTCTTT
.,TRGJ1/TRGJ2,TRGV2,CATWDGLQANYKKLF,TGTGCCACCTGGGACGGGCTCCAGGCGAATTATAAGAAACTCTTT
.,TRGJ1/TRGJ2,TRGV10,CAAWDFVKKLF,TGTGCTGCGTGGGATTTCGTTAAGAAACTCTTC
large,TRGJ1/TRGJ2,TRGV8,CATWDYKKLF,TGTGCCACCTGGGATTATAAGAAACTCTTT
once,TRGJ1/TRGJ2,TRGV8,CATRHPFYYKKLF,TGTGCCACCCGCCACCCCTTTTATTATAAGAAACTCTTT
.,TRGJP2,TRGV2,CATWDGPARSSDWIKTF,TGTGCCACCTGGGACGGCCCGGCGAGGAGTAGTGATTGGATCAAGACGTTT
.,TRGJ1/TRGJ2,TRGV2,CANLGRAKKLF,TGTGCCAACCTGGGACGGGCAAAGAAACTCTTT
few,TRGJ1/TRGJ2,TRGV4,CATWGAEKLF,TGTGCCACTTGGGGAGCAGAGAAACTCTTT
few,TRGJ1/TRGJ2,TRGV5,CATWAPKLF,TGTGCCACCTGGGCACCGAAACTCTTT
.,TRGJP1,TRGV10,CAAWPRWFKIF,TGTGCTGCGTGGCCTAGGTGGTTCAAGATATTT
.,TRGJP1,TRGV10,CAAWELKTRFKIF,TGTGCTGCGTGGGAGTTAAAGACACGGTTCAAGATATTT
few,TRGJ1/TRGJ2,TRGV8,CATWVAYYKKLF,TGTGCCACCTGGGTTGCTTATTATAAGAAACTCTTT
.,TRGJ1/TRGJ2,TRGV5,CAPGTVYKKLF,TGTGCACCTGGGACAGTATATAAGAAACTCTTT
large,TRGJ1/TRGJ2,TRGV10,CAAWDGGKLF,TGTGCTGCGTGGGATGGGGGGAAACTCTTT
.,TRGJP1,TRGV10,CAAWDCRTGWFKIF,TGTGCTGCGTGGGATTGCCGCACTGGTTGGTTCAAGATATTT
.,TRGJ1/TRGJ2,TRGV3,CAAWDLENYYKKLF,TGTGCCGCCTGGGACCTGGAGAATTATTATAAGAAACTCTTT
.,TRGJ1/TRGJ2,TRGV2,CATWANYYKKLF,TGTGCCACCTGGGCCAATTATTATAAGAAACTCTTT
.,TRGJ1/TRGJ2,TRGV2,CATWDGLGAESAIYYKKLF,TGTGCCACCTGGGATGGGCTGGGGGCTGAATCGGCCATTTATTATAAGAAACTCTTT
few,TRGJ1/TRGJ2,TRGV10,CAAWDPLTSNYYKKLF,TGTGCTGCGTGGGATCCCCTAACGTCCAATTATTATAAGAAACTCTTT
.,TRGJ1/TRGJ2,TRGV10,CAAWELANYYKKLF,TGTGCTGCGTGGGAGCTCGCGAATTATTATAAGAAACTCTTT
.,TRGJ1/TRGJ2,TRGV4,CATWDGHSGYYKKLF,TGTGCCACTTGGGATGGGCATTCGGGGTATTATAAGAAACTCTTT
once,TRGJ1/TRGJ2,TRGV8,CTTWDSGLF,TGTACCACCTGGGATAGCGGGCTCTTT
.,TRGJP1,TRGV11,CARNPGWFKIF,TGTGCCCGAAACCCTGGTTGGTTCAAGATATTT
.,TRGJ1/TRGJ2,TRGV3,CATWDRPPYYKKLF,TGTGCCACCTGGGACAGGCCACCGTATTATAAGAAACTCTTT
.,TRGJP2,TRGV2,CATWDGPGSSDWIKTF,TGTGCCACCTGGGACGGGCCAGGTAGTAGTGATTGGATCAAGACGTTT
.,TRGJ1/TRGJ2,TRGV4,CATWDGPRFPYKKLF,TGTGCTACCTGGGATGGGCCGAGGTTCCCCTATAAGAAACTCTTT
.,TRGJ1/TRGJ2,TRGV2,CATWDGLGGYKKLF,TGTGCCACCTGGGACGGGCTGGGTGGTTATAAGAAACTCTTT
.,TRGJ1/TRGJ2,TRGV2,CATWDGLKKLF,TGTGCCACCTGGGACGGGCTCAAGAAACTCTTT
.,TRGJ1/TRGJ2,TRGV4,CATRDAPGEYKKLF,TGTGCCACCCGGGATGCGCCGGGGGAATATAAGAAACTCTTT
.,TRGJ1/TRGJ2,TRGV2,CATGTALDYKKLF,TGTGCCACTGGGACGGCCCTTGATTATAAGAAACTCTTT